This T cell receptor beta chain was recorded in a study of tumor and adjacent non-tumor tissue in lung cancer. Overall study context: Patients comprised about a dozen adenocarcinoma, a couple of squamous cell carcinoma and 1 small cell lung cancer. Each sample yielded approximately 4 million productive TCRbeta reads on average.

A modified ARM-PCR protocol with three rounds of nested PCR amplified TCRbeta. TCRdb redid the calling of the multiplex PCR reads with MiXCR, one entry per CDR3 protein. The table shows roughly 200,000 distinct CDR3 sequences, with over 55% occurring only once. This clonotype was seen more than once but under ten times. Its matching antigen is unknown. A junction end diverges from the germline sequence, so it may reflect a read error. No cell sorting was done before RNA was extracted from the tissue. The CDR3 totals 15 residues. CDR1 and CDR2 (germline): SGHRS, YFSETQ. General observations from the study: Shorter survival was associated with higher TCR diversity in tumors. Compared with tumor, normal lung showed significantly lower TCR diversity.

J is TRBJ2-7 and V is TRBV5-1; 7 bases align to TRBD1. Sequencing used lung tumor tissue. The TCR sequence derives from a man aged 55 to 70 with non-small cell lung cancer. Here the CDR3 DNA reads TGTGCCAGCAGCCCTGTGGGAACAGGGGCCTACGAGCAGTACTTC. Protein: CASSPVGTGAYEQYF.